A selection of T cell receptor beta chains follows, all from one sample in a study of blood T cell repertoires in COVID-19. Measured with immunoSEQ multiplex PCR; TCRdb has only the in-frame clones, and not every one. The sample comprises hundreds of thousands of clones, around 89% of which are singletons, and 0.87% rests with the top ten. Sequencing was carried out using PBMCs or T cells enriched from blood (not recorded which). All receptors come from a man aged 45-60 years who had been exposed to COVID-19. CDR3s include the opening cysteine and the closing phenylalanine or tryptophan. The D gene is left open where the match is weak.

cdr3_nt	cdr3_aa	v_call	j_call	d_call
TGTGCCAGCAGCTTGGTAGGAGCCGGGGAGCTGTTTTTT	CASSLVGAGELFF	TRBV5-4	TRBJ2-2	-
TGTGCCAGCAGCTATACAGACGAGAATGAGCAGTTCTTC	CASSYTDENEQFF	TRBV11-3	TRBJ2-1	-
TGTGCCAGCAGTGATGTTAACAGGGGCGTTGGCACTGAAGCTTTCTTT	CASSDVNRGVGTEAFF	TRBV25-1	TRBJ1-1	TRBD1
TGTGCCTCGGGACTGACTAATGAAAAACTGTTTTTT	CASGLTNEKLFF	TRBV28	TRBJ1-4	-
TGTGCCAGCTCACCGGGACTTAACACCGGGGAGCTGTTTTTT	CASSPGLNTGELFF	TRBV18	TRBJ2-2	-
TGTGCCAGCAGCTTAGAGGGGGCGCGGAGAAACACCATATATTTT	CASSLEGARRNTIYF	TRBV7-9	TRBJ1-3	TRBD1
TGTGCCAGCAGTCGGGGACAGGATAGTACCTATGGCTACACCTTC	CASSRGQDSTYGYTF	TRBV28	TRBJ1-2	TRBD1
TGTGCCACCAGCGGGGCGGGGTTCTTAGCCAAAAACATTCAGTACTTC	CATSGAGFLAKNIQYF	TRBV15	TRBJ2-4	-
TGTGCCAGCAGCCCCGGACAGATAAATGAAAAACTGTTTTTT	CASSPGQINEKLFF	TRBV5-4	TRBJ1-4	-
TGTGCCAGCAGCCAAGCAGGCGCTGGGGCCAACGTCCTGACTTTC	CASSQAGAGANVLTF	TRBV3-1/TRBV3-2	TRBJ2-6	-
TGTGCCACCAGTGACCCGTCGAGGGTCACCGGGGAGCTGTTTTTT	CATSDPSRVTGELFF	TRBV24-1	TRBJ2-2	-
TGTGCCTGGGGGGGGCCTGGCACAGATACGCAGTATTTT	CAWGGPGTDTQYF	TRBV30	TRBJ2-3	-
TGTGCCAGCTCACCAATCTCGTCGGGATACGGGGAGCTGTTTTTT	CASSPISSGYGELFF	TRBV18	TRBJ2-2	-
TGTGCCAGCAAAGCGCAGACAGGGACGAACACCGGGGAGCTGTTTTTT	CASKAQTGTNTGELFF	TRBV2	TRBJ2-2	TRBD1
TGCGCCAGCAGCCAGGGGGCGGCGAACACTGAAGCTTTCTTT	CASSQGAANTEAFF	TRBV5-1	TRBJ1-1	TRBD1
TGTGCCAGCAGGCGGGGACTAGCGTATGATACGCAGTATTTT	CASRRGLAYDTQYF	TRBV6-5	TRBJ2-3	TRBD2
TGTGCCAGCAGTGAAAGTATCTCAGGGGGCAACTATGGCTACACCTTC	CASSESISGGNYGYTF	TRBV6-1	TRBJ1-2	TRBD1
TGCAGTGCTAGTAAACGGTTTAATGAAAAACTGTTTTTT	CSASKRFNEKLFF	TRBV20-1	TRBJ1-4	-
TGTGCCAGTAGTGGCTGGTTTGGTACTGGAAACACCATATATTTT	CASSGWFGTGNTIYF	TRBV19	TRBJ1-3	-